This TCR beta chain was sequenced during a study of T cells in localized non-small cell lung cancer. Study-wide results and limits: Exceeding tumor, uninvolved adjacent lung had the highest T cell clonality. In adjacent lung, a median roughly 57 of the top 100 tumor clones were found. Because researchers sequenced only one region of the tumor, heterogeneity is still possible. A raised T cell density in blood coincided with lengthier overall survival.

This CDR3 region has 16 residues. Trimming at V came to 5 bases and at J to 4 bases, leaving 13 bases not matched to a gene. Germline V CDR1 and CDR2: SGHTA, FQGTGA. The method was immunoSEQ multiplex PCR; TCRdb's version includes in-frame clones alone and lacks a portion of them. The sample lists some 71,000 clones; about four fifths were seen once. Notes on this clone: The antigen is undetermined.

The sequenced sample was peripheral blood, obtained before any cancer treatment. The clonotype originates from a female donor at least 60 years old with stage I lung adenocarcinoma. This chain connects TRBV7-3 to TRBJ2-7, with 8 bases identical to TRBD1. This CDR3 is CASSPQGQGLSYEQYF. The CDR3 region has the DNA TGTGCCAGCAGCCCCCAAGGACAGGGCCTTTCGTACGAGCAGTACTTC.